This note documents a single T cell receptor beta chain sequence. No antigen is known for it. This CDR3 has 15 amino acids. J gave up 6 bases and V 6 bases, and 8 bases lay outside the gene matches. CDR1 and CDR2 from the germline V gene are MDHEN and SYDVKM. Subsets obtained from CD4+ cells comprised CD45RA+ naive and CD45RA-negative memory cells. The sample belongs to a study of shared clonotypes between healthy human individuals. Findings of the study overall: Among a handful of donors, about 4.6% of naive CD4 clonotypes were found in common. Generally, naive subsets (rather than memory subsets) showed larger estimated richness.

The material for each subset, its genomic DNA, was split evenly across several immunoSEQ plates. Sequencing used immunoSEQ multiplex PCR; TCRdb keeps in-frame clones, though not all of them. The sample yields 2 million to 2.5 million clones, under 97% seen once. The J gene is TRBJ2-3, the V gene TRBV28, with TRBD2 matching 11 bases. Sequenced input: naive CD4+ T cells sorted from blood. Noted subset: CD45RA+ positively selected. The TCR sequence derives from a man aged 18 to 30 in good health. In DNA form, the CDR3 reads TGTGCCAGCAGCGTAGCGGGGGGGCCGAGGGATACGCAGTATTTT. The encoded protein is CASSVAGGPRDTQYF.